The entry below gives a single T cell receptor (beta chain) sequence along with its context. Its antigen remains unidentified. Germline trimming cut 3 bases from V and 13 bases from J; bases unmatched to any gene: 14. The CDR3 has 14 residues. Germline CDR1 reads SGDLS; CDR2 reads YYNGEE. This record comes from a study of CD8+CD57+ T cells in acquired aplastic anemia. Genomic DNA served as template for TCR beta VDJ and CDR3 profiling. TCRdb ran MiXCR on the reads and lists one entry per CDR3 protein. The repertoire holds approximately 260,000 distinct CDR3 sequences, with roughly 80% as singletons. Findings of the study overall: The number of CD8+ CDR3 sequences shared by patients and controls was around 30. Patients were compared with controls for CD8+ Simpson's diversity, and no significant difference emerged.

Patients sequenced had flow cytometry evidence of CD8+CD57+ cell expansion. Acquired aplastic anemia of severe grade affected all patients. The chain uses TRBV9 and TRBJ2-3; 7 bases align to TRBD2. The TCR comes from a human donor with aplastic anemia. Material for sequencing was sorted CD4+, CD8+, or CD8+CD57+ T cells (not recorded which) from PBMCs. The CDR3 DNA is TGTGCCAGCAGCGGATTAGCGGGTCACAATGGGGAGTATTTT. It translates to CASSGLAGHNGEYF. Complete variable domain (other parts from reference TRBV9 and TRBJ2-3): DSGVTQTPKHLITATGQRVTLRCSPRSGDLSVYWYQQSLDQGLQFLIQYYNGEERAKGNILERFSAQQFPDLHSELNLSSLELGDSALYFCASSGLAGHNGEYFGPGTRLTVL.